This T cell receptor beta chain comes out of a study of cytomegalovirus exposure and HLA in healthy donors. For the study at large: Caucasian-associated ancestry cluster membership applied to under 85% of nearly 400 genotyped donors.

As for this clone: Antigen unknown. The germline gene is not matched at one end of the junction; a read error may be the cause.

The CDR3 totals 15 residues. Germline V gives CDR1 SNHLY, CDR2 FYNNEI. Study conclusions and caveats: Sequences of the TCR beta chain were said to predict the HLA-A and HLA-B alleles of most subjects accurately.

A multiplex PCR was run with 60 Vbeta primers and 13 Jbeta primers. The repertoire was sequenced with immunoSEQ multiplex PCR; TCRdb's copy has only in-frame clones and lacks some. This sample has about 55,000 clones, with about 82% found just once. This TCR came from a man aged 30 to 45 in good health and CMV-seronegative. Sequencing was performed on PBMCs. V gene TRBV2 combines with J gene TRBJ2-3; 10 bases align to TRBD1. CDR3: CASREGTGASDTQYF. CDR3 DNA: TGTGCCAGCAGGGAAGGGACAGGGGCATCAGATACGCAGTATTTT.